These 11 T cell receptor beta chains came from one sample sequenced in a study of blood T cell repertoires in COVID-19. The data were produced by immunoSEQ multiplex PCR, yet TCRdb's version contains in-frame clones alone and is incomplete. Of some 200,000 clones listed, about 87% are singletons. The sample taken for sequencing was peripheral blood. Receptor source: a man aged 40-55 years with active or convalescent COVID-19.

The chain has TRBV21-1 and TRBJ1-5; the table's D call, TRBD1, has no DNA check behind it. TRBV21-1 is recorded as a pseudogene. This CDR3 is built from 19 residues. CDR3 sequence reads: CASSPQGARQTPSNQPQHF. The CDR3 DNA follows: TGTGCCAGCAGCCCCCAAGGGGCCCGACAGACCCCTAGCAATCAGCCCCAGCATTTT.

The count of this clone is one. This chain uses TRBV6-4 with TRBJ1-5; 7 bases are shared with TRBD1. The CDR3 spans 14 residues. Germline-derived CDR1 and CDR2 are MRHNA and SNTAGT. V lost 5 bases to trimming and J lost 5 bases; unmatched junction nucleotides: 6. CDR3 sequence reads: CASSRQGGDQPQHF. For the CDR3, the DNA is TGTGCCAGCAGTCGACAGGGTGGGGATCAGCCCCAGCATTTT.

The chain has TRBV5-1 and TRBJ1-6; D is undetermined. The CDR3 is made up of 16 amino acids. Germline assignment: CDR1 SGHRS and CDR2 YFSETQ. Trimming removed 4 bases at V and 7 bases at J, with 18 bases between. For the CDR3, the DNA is TGCGCCAGCAGCCTCCGGGGTTTGAATCAAAATTCACCCCTCCACTTT. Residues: CASSLRGLNQNSPLHF. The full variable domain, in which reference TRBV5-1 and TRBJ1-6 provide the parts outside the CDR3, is KAGVTQTPRYLIKTRGQQVTLSCSPISGHRSVSWYQQTPGQGLQFLFEYFSETQRNKGNFPGRFSGRQFSNSRSEMNVSTLELGDSALYLCASSLRGLNQNSPLHFGNGTRLTVT.

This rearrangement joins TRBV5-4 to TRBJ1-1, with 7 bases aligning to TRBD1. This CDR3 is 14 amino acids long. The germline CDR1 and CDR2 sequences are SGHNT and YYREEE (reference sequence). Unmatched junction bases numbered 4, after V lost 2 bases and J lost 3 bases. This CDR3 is CASSFQGVDTEAFF. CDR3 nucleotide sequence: TGTGCCAGCAGCTTCCAGGGGGTTGACACTGAAGCTTTCTTT.

The CDR3 loop is CASGLGTEFHF. For the CDR3, the DNA is TGTGCTAGTGGTTTAGGGACAGAATTCCATTTT. This chain links TRBV12-5 with TRBJ1-5; 7 bases align to TRBD1. Germline loops: CDR1 LGHNT, CDR2 FRNRAP. The CDR3 has 11 residues. Losses at the gene ends were 3 bases for V and 16 bases for J; bases not matched to a gene: 6. Combining the CDR3 with reference TRBV12-5 and TRBJ1-5 gives the whole variable domain DARVTQTPRHKVTEMGQEVTMRCQPILGHNTVFWYRQTMMQGLELLAYFRNRAPLDDSGMPKDRFSAEMPDATLATLKIQPSEPRDSAVYFCASGLGTEFHFGDGTRLSIL.

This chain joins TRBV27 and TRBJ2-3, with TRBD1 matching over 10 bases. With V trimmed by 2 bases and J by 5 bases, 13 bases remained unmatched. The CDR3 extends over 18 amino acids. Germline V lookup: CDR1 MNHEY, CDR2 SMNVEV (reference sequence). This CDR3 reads CASSLQATGTGVQDTQYF. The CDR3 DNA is TGTGCCAGCAGTTTACAAGCTACCGGGACAGGGGTTCAAGATACGCAGTATTTT.

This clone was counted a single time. Here the CDR3 reads CANGGRDGNQPQHF. DNA of the CDR3: TGTGCCAACGGAGGACGGGATGGCAATCAGCCCCAGCATTTT. The genes are TRBV6-5 and TRBJ1-5; no clear D gene. There are 14 residues in the CDR3. Germline assignment: CDR1 MNHEY and CDR2 SVGAGI. The V end was cut by 10 bases, the J end by 2 bases, with 15 bases between.

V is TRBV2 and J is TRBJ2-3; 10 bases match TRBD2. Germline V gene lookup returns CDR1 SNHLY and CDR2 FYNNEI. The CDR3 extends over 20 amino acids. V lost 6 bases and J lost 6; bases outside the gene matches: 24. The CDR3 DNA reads TGTGCCAGCAGCCATTACACCTCTTATTACACTAGCGGGGAAGGGGATACGCAGTATTTT. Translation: CASSHYTSYYTSGEGDTQYF. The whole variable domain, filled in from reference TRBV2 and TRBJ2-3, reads EPEVTQTPSHQVTQMGQEVILRCVPISNHLYFYWYRQILGQKVEFLVSFYNNEISEKSEIFDDQFSVERPDGSNFTLKIRSTKLEDSAMYFCASSHYTSYYTSGEGDTQYFGPGTRLTVL.

CDR3 amino acids: CASSLRDYGYTF. The CDR3 region has the DNA TGTGCCAGCAGTCTCCGAGATTATGGCTACACCTTC. The chain joins TRBV12-3 or TRBV12-4 to TRBJ1-2; no reliable D call. The CDR3 covers 12 residues. Trimming cost V 5 bases and J 5 bases, with 9 bases left between them.

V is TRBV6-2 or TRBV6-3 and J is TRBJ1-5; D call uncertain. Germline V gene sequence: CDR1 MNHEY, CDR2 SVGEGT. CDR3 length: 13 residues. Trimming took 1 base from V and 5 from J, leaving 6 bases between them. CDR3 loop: CASSYYSDQPQHF. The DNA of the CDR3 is TGTGCCAGCAGTTACTACAGTGATCAGCCCCAGCATTTT.

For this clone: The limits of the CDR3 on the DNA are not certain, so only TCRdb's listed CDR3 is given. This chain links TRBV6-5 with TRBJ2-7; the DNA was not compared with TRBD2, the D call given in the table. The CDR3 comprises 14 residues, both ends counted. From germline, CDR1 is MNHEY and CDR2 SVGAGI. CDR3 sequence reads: CASSSSGLANEQYF.